The 18 T cell receptor beta chains below were found in one sample sequenced in a study of cytomegalovirus exposure and HLA in healthy donors. This PCR relied on a set of 60 Vbeta primers and 13 Jbeta primers. Method: immunoSEQ multiplex PCR; TCRdb's copy keeps in-frame clones and lacks some. This table has about 160,000 clones, less than 80% appearing once. The sample was PBMCs. These receptors originate from a man aged 35 to 55 in good health and CMV-seronegative.

This clone was seen just once. The rearrangement links TRBV7-6 to TRBJ2-7, with D possibly matching TRBD1 (5 bases). V dropped 5 bases and J dropped 2 bases, with 10 bases sitting between them. The CDR3 runs 13 residues. Looked up from germline, CDR1 is SGHVS and CDR2 is FNYEAQ. The CDR3 sequence is CASSQTVAYEQYF. The CDR3 nucleotides are TGTGCCAGCAGCCAGACAGTTGCCTACGAGCAGTACTTC.

The chain joins TRBV21-1 to TRBJ2-7; whether TRBD2, the table's D call, matches the DNA was not checked. TRBV21-1 is labeled a pseudogene. CDR3 size: 12 residues. The CDR3 coding sequence is TGTGCCAGCAGCCGTGGACTCTACGAGCAGTACTTC. Translating gives CASSRGLYEQYF.

The chain carries TRBV7-9 and TRBJ1-4; 9 bases line up with TRBD1. Germline V gives CDR1 SEHNR, CDR2 FQNEAQ (reference sequence). Trimming took 5 bases from V and 4 from J; bases not matched to a gene: 11. The CDR3 loop spans 17 amino acids. The CDR3 DNA sequence: TGTGCCAGCAGCGCGCGGACAGGGGTTGGATTTAATGAAAAACTGTTTTTT. Its translation is CASSARTGVGFNEKLFF.

The chain has TRBV19 and TRBJ1-4, with D perhaps matching TRBD1 (6 bases). The germline CDR1 and CDR2 sequences are LNHDA and SQIVND (reference sequence). The length of the CDR3 is 14 residues. V was trimmed by 7 bases and J by 7 bases, leaving 16 bases between them. CDR3 coding DNA: TGTGCCAGTACCGAGGGACAAAAGCTTGAAAAACTGTTTTTT. Protein product: CASTEGQKLEKLFF.

The chain links TRBV7-6 to TRBJ1-2; tentative D call: TRBD1 (5 bases). The CDR3 is 12 amino acids. V dropped 5 bases and J dropped 7 bases, with 11 bases sitting between them. Germline V lookup: CDR1 SGHVS, CDR2 FNYEAQ. The CDR3 DNA reads TGTGCCAGCAGCCCGGGGGTAGGTGGCTACACCTTC. It specifies CASSPGVGGYTF. Full variable domain (missing parts from reference TRBV7-6 and TRBJ1-2): GAGVSQSPRYKVTKRGQDVALRCDPISGHVSLYWYRQALGQGPEFLTYFNYEAQQDKSGLPNDRFSAERPEGSISTLTIQRTEQRDSAMYRCASSPGVGGYTFGSGTRLTVV.

The V gene is TRBV5-1, the J gene TRBJ2-3; TRBD2 is a possible D gene (6 bases). V was cut by 0 bases and J by 6 bases, with 14 bases left in between. Germline CDR1 is SGHRS and CDR2 is YFSETQ. The CDR3 has 15 residues. The CDR3 loop reads CASSLETPGGDTQYF. The CDR3 DNA sequence: TGCGCCAGCAGCTTGGAGACACCTGGAGGGGATACGCAGTATTTT.

This chain joins TRBV7-6 and TRBJ1-2; 10 positions agree with TRBD1. The CDR3 length is 13 residues. V lost 5 bases and J lost 7; bases outside the gene matches: 4. Germline loops: CDR1 SGHVS, CDR2 FNYEAQ. The CDR3 loop is CASSGGQGLGYTF. CDR3 coding DNA: TGTGCCAGCAGCGGGGGACAGGGGCTTGGCTACACCTTC.

The rearrangement joins TRBV7-3 to TRBJ2-3; no definite D call. CDR1 is SGHTA and CDR2 is FQGTGA in the germline V gene. V lost 2 bases and J 1 base, leaving 4 bases between the germline ends. The CDR3 extends over 13 amino acids. CDR3 residues: CASSLLGTDTQYF. The DNA for the CDR3 is TGTGCCAGCAGCTTACTTGGCACAGATACGCAGTATTTT.

The chain uses TRBV5-1 and TRBJ2-1; 8 nucleotides match TRBD1. V shed 0 bases, J shed 5 bases, and the junction held 7 bases outside the gene matches. Germline values: CDR1 SGHRS, CDR2 YFSETQ. The CDR3 length is 16 residues. CDR3 loop: CASSLAGPGQDNEQFF. The CDR3 nucleotides are TGCGCCAGCAGCTTGGCGGGTCCGGGACAGGACAATGAGCAGTTCTTC.

J is TRBJ1-6 and V is TRBV5-1; tentatively, D is TRBD1 (6 bases). With 0 bases removed from V and 2 bases from J, the gap between germline ends came to 6 bases. The CDR3 totals 15 residues. The germline CDR1 and CDR2 sequences are SGHRS and YFSETQ. The CDR3: CASSLGGPYNSPLHF. Written as DNA, the CDR3 is TGCGCCAGCAGCTTGGGGGGGCCCTATAATTCACCCCTCCACTTT. The variable domain in full, with the rest retrieved from reference TRBV5-1 and TRBJ1-6, is KAGVTQTPRYLIKTRGQQVTLSCSPISGHRSVSWYQQTPGQGLQFLFEYFSETQRNKGNFPGRFSGRQFSNSRSEMNVSTLELGDSALYLCASSLGGPYNSPLHFGNGTRLTVT.

This chain links TRBV7-3 with TRBJ2-7; 7 bases map to TRBD1. The length of the CDR3 is 16 residues. V shed 6 bases and J 0 bases; nucleotides not matched to a gene: 11. CDR1 and CDR2 from the germline V gene are SGHTA and FQGTGA. The CDR3 coding sequence is TGTGCCAGCAGTCTAACTTGGGACAGTAGCTCCTACGAGCAGTACTTC. This sequence encodes CASSLTWDSSSYEQYF.

This clone came up a few times. The chain links TRBV30 to TRBJ1-1; 8 nucleotides agree with TRBD1. CDR1 and CDR2 from the germline V gene are GTSNPN and SVGIG (reference sequence). The CDR3 extends over 10 amino acids. J gave up 10 bases and V 5 bases, and 3 bases lay outside the gene matches. Here the CDR3 reads CAWGQGGAFF. CDR3 nucleotide sequence: TGTGCCTGGGGACAGGGAGGAGCTTTCTTT.

This chain links TRBV7-8 with TRBJ1-2; D unresolved. Germline CDR1 SGHVS, CDR2 FQNEAQ. V was clipped by 10 bases and J by 5 bases, with 14 bases between them. The CDR3 runs 12 residues. CDR3 sequence (DNA): TGTGCCACCTCGGAGAAGATTTATGGCTACACCTTC. It is translated as CATSEKIYGYTF. The entire variable domain, with the rest obtained from reference TRBV7-8 and TRBJ1-2, is as follows: GAGVSQSPRYKVAKRGQDVALRCDPISGHVSLFWYQQALGQGPEFLTYFQNEAQLDKSGLPSDRFFAERPEGSVSTLKIQRTQQEDSAVYLCATSEKIYGYTFGSGTRLTVV.

The chain joins TRBV5-4 to TRBJ2-1; 9 nucleotides match TRBD1. This CDR3 spans 15 amino acids. Germline values: CDR1 SGHNT, CDR2 YYREEE (reference sequence). With 2 bases clipped from V and 7 bases from J, the junction kept 7 bases outside the gene matches. As DNA, the CDR3 is TGTGCCAGCAGCTTACCCGGGACAGGGAGGAATGAGCAGTTCTTC. It is translated as CASSLPGTGRNEQFF.

This rearrangement joins TRBV7-9 to TRBJ2-1, with TRBD2 matching over 7 bases. The CDR3 has 15 residues. V trimming: 4 bases; J trimming: 4 bases; junction bases outside the gene matches: 7. Germline V gene sequence: CDR1 SEHNR, CDR2 FQNEAQ (reference sequence). CDR3 DNA: TGTGCCAGCAGCTCTGGGGACTATTATTACAATGAGCAGTTCTTC. It codes for CASSSGDYYYNEQFF.

The V call is TRBV5-1, the J call TRBJ2-3; D perhaps matches TRBD1 (7 bases). The CDR3 sequence is 14 residues long. Germline V CDR1 and CDR2: SGHRS, YFSETQ. The ends were cut back, 5 bases at V and 3 bases at J, with 13 bases in the middle. CDR3 nucleotide sequence: TGCGCCAGCAGGCCCCCAGGGGGGACAGATACGCAGTATTTT. This encodes CASRPPGGTDTQYF.

The chain couples TRBV5-6 to TRBJ1-2; D is perhaps TRBD1 (5 bases). The CDR3 has 15 amino acids. Germline loops: CDR1 SGHDT, CDR2 YYEEEE. V lost 2 bases and J lost 8, with 19 bases in between. CDR3 loop: CASSLSGDYKRGYTF. The DNA for the CDR3 is TGTGCCAGCAGCTTATCCGGGGACTACAAGCGCGGCTACACCTTC.

The rearrangement uses TRBV2 and TRBJ2-3, with TRBD1 identical over 8 bases. This CDR3 contains 15 residues. CDR1 SNHLY and CDR2 FYNNEI come from the germline V gene. V lost 7 bases and J lost 0; bases outside the gene matches: 6. For the CDR3, the DNA is TGTGCCAGCAAACGGGACAGGCCTAGCACAGATACGCAGTATTTT. This gives the protein CASKRDRPSTDTQYF.